This T cell receptor (beta chain) is drawn from a study of radiotherapy plus CTLA-4 blockade in lung cancer. V shed 7 bases and J 5 bases; nucleotides not matched to a gene: 15. From germline, CDR1 is MNHEY and CDR2 SMNVEV (reference sequence). CDR3 length: 16 amino acids. Sequencing was performed with immunoSEQ multiplex PCR; in TCRdb, only in-frame clones are kept and a portion is missing. There are roughly 78,000 clones in the sample; around 82% occur only once, and less than 7.5% lies in the top ten. The sequencing used peripheral blood, collected from a patient treated with radiotherapy plus ipilimumab. The rearrangement links TRBV27 to TRBJ1-1; 8 bases align to TRBD1. This clonotype was obtained from a human donor with non-small cell lung cancer who had a complete response to radiotherapy plus ipilimumab. The CDR3 DNA reads TGTGCCAGCACCCACCTTTCCCGACAGGGGAAAACTGAAGCTTTCTTT. Its translation is CASTHLSRQGKTEAFF.